This TCR beta chain was obtained from a study of cytomegalovirus exposure and HLA in healthy donors. The study, taken as a whole, reports: Listed as cytomegalovirus-associated were over 150 TCR beta chains.

The data were produced by immunoSEQ multiplex PCR, yet TCRdb's version contains in-frame clones alone and is incomplete. The sample records about 240,000 clones, approximately 86% being singletons. In the case of this clone: Its antigen is as yet unknown.

The donors were part of the 120-subject validation cohort, which stood apart from the roughly 730-subject first cohort. This CDR3 is built from 16 residues. The V gene end was trimmed by 4 bases and the J gene end by 0 bases; junction bases not matched to a gene: 8. Per germline, CDR1 MGHRA and CDR2 YSYEKL. This clonotype was obtained from a woman aged 25 to 39 in good health and CMV-seropositive. The chain joins TRBV4-1 to TRBJ2-7, with 8 nucleotides matching TRBD2. Sequenced: PBMCs. The CDR3: CASSRYTGTSSYEQYF. The CDR3 coding sequence is TGCGCCAGCAGCCGATATACCGGGACTAGCTCCTACGAGCAGTACTTC.